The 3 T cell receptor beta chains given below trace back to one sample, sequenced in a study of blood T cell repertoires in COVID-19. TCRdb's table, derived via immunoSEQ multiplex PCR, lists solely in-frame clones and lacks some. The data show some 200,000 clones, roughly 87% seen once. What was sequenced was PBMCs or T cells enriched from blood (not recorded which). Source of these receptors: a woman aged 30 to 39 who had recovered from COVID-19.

CDR3 sequence: CSVERGNGWYGTEAFF. In DNA, the CDR3 is TGCAGCGTTGAAAGGGGGAACGGGTGGTATGGCACTGAAGCTTTCTTT. The genes are TRBV29-1 and TRBJ1-1, with D maybe TRBD1 (6 bases). The V gene lost 2 bases and the J gene lost 4 bases, with 20 bases spanning the gap. The length of the CDR3 is 16 residues. The germline V gene encodes CDR1 SQVTM and CDR2 ANQGSEA.

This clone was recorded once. This chain's CDR3 is CASSVGGGEGQPQHF. CDR3 in DNA: TGTGCCAGCAGCGTAGGGGGGGGCGAAGGTCAGCCCCAGCATTTT. The chain has TRBV9 and TRBJ1-5; D is possibly TRBD1 (6 bases). The CDR3 contains 15 residues. CDR1 SGDLS and CDR2 YYNGEE come from the germline V gene. The ends were cut back, 0 bases at V and 6 bases at J, with 13 bases in the middle.

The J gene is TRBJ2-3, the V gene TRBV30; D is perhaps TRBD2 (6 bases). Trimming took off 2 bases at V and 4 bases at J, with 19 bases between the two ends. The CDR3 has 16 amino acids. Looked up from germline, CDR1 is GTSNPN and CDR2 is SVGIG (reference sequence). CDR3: CAWSYPLPGAADTQYF. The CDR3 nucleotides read TGTGCCTGGAGTTACCCCCTCCCGGGAGCGGCAGATACGCAGTATTTT.